These 5 T cell receptor beta chains were all obtained from the same sample, sequenced in a study of response to subunit inactivated influenza vaccine. TCRdb re-called the RT-PCR reads with MiXCR, one entry per CDR3 protein. The table lists 500,000 to 600,000 distinct CDR3 sequences, about 17% of them singletons. Sequencing was performed on CD4+ T cells sorted from PBMCs, taken about 24 months after vaccination. The receptors here all came from a man between 50 and 75 years old who received an inactivated influenza vaccine.

The chain carries TRBV2 and TRBJ1-1; the D gene is possibly TRBD1 (5 bases). CDR1 and CDR2 (germline): SNHLY, FYNNEI. This CDR3 is built from 16 residues. Trimming pared 5 bases from V and 2 bases from J, leaving 18 bases between. As DNA, the CDR3 is TGTGCCAGCAGTAGGGACGGACTATTAACCAACACTGAAGCTTTCTTT. Amino acid sequence: CASSRDGLLTNTEAFF. Complete variable domain (other parts from reference TRBV2 and TRBJ1-1): EPEVTQTPSHQVTQMGQEVILRCVPISNHLYFYWYRQILGQKVEFLVSFYNNEISEKSEIFDDQFSVERPDGSNFTLKIRSTKLEDSAMYFCASSRDGLLTNTEAFFGQGTRLTVV.

The chain carries TRBV28 and TRBJ2-5, with TRBD1 matching 9 bases. The germline V gene has CDR1 MDHEN and CDR2 SYDVKM. The CDR3 spans 13 residues. The ends lost 11 bases at V and 4 bases at J; junction bases unmatched: 8. CDR3 nucleotides: TGTGCCGGCCGGACAGGGGTCGGAGAGACCCAGTACTTC. This codes for CAGRTGVGETQYF.

V gene TRBV7-2 combines with J gene TRBJ2-2; D gene unclear. The CDR3 contains 17 residues. The V end was cut by 2 bases, the J end by 0 bases, with 13 bases between. Germline loops: CDR1 SGHTA, CDR2 FQGNSA. The CDR3 region is CASSLSDFSANTGELFF. The CDR3 DNA reads TGTGCCAGCAGCTTAAGTGATTTTTCAGCGAACACCGGGGAGCTGTTTTTT.

V usage is TRBV21-1 and J usage is TRBJ1-2. TRBV21-1 is a known pseudogene. The CDR3 sequence is 15 residues long. The CDR3 DNA is TGTGCCAGCAGCCCGGTCGTACGTGATGGAAGGGAATACACCTTC. Translating gives CASSPVVRDGREYTF.

This clonotype occurred a few times. The chain joins TRBV12-3 or TRBV12-4 to TRBJ2-2, with 8 positions matching TRBD2. Unmatched junction bases numbered 12, after V lost 6 bases and J lost 0 bases. The CDR3 consists of 18 residues. CDR3 residues: CASRRTSGMYANTGELFF. In DNA, the CDR3 is TGTGCCAGCAGACGAACTAGCGGCATGTACGCGAACACCGGGGAGCTGTTTTTT.